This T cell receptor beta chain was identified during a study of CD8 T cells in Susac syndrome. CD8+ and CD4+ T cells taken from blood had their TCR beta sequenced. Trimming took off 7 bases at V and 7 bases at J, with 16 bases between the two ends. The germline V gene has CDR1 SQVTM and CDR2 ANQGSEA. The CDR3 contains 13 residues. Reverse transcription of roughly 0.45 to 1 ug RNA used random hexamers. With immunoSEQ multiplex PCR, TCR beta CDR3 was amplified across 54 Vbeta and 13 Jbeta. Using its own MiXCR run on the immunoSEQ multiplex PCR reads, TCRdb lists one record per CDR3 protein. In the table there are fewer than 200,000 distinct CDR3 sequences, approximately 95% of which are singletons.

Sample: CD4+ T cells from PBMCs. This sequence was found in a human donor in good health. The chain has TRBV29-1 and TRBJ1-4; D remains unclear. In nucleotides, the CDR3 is TGCAGCGGGACGGGAGGTAGAGGTGAAAAACTGTTTTTT. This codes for CSGTGGRGEKLFF.